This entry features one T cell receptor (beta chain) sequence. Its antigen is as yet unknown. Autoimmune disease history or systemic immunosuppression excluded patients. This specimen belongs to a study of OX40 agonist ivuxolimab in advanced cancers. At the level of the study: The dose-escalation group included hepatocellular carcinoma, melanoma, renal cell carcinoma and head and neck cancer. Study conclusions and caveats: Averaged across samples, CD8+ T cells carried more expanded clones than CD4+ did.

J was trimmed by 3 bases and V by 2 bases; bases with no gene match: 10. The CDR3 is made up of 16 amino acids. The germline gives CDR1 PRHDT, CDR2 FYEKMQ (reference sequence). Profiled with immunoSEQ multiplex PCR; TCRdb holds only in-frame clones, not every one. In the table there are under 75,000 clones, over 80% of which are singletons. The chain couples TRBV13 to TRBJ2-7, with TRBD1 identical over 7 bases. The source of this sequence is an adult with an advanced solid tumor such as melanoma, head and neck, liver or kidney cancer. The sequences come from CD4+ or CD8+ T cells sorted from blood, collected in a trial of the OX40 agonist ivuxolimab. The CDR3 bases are TGTGCCAGCAGCTTAAGCTGGGACAGAGGAAACTACGAGCAGTACTTC. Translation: CASSLSWDRGNYEQYF. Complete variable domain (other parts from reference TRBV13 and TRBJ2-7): AAGVIQSPRHLIKEKRETATLKCYPIPRHDTVYWYQQGPGQDPQFLISFYEKMQSDKGSIPDRFSAQQFSDYHSELNMSSLELGDSALYFCASSLSWDRGNYEQYFGPGTRLTVT.